This T cell receptor (beta chain) was captured by sequencing in a study of blood T cell repertoires in COVID-19. Turning to the study itself: The United States, Italy and Spain supplied acute and convalescent COVID-19 samples.

Using immunoSEQ multiplex PCR, the repertoire was profiled, and TCRdb retains in-frame clones only, with some absent. The data show 190,000 or so clones, 90% seen once. V lost 0 bases and J 4 bases, leaving 15 bases between the germline ends. This CDR3 comprises 16 residues. The germline gives CDR1 LGHDT, CDR2 YNNKEL (reference sequence). The sequenced sample was peripheral blood. V usage is TRBV3-1 (or the pseudogene TRBV3-2) and J usage is TRBJ1-2; the D gene is possibly TRBD1 (6 bases). This TCR was recovered from a man aged 45-60 years with acute or convalescent COVID-19. The CDR3: CASSQDHRGHLYGYTF. The CDR3 DNA sequence: TGTGCCAGCAGCCAAGATCATCGGGGACACCTCTATGGCTACACCTTC.